This T cell receptor (beta chain) was captured in a study of beta chain features in type 1 diabetes. Purity exceeding 95% was reached by all sorted populations. As every portion of the isolated RNA was reverse transcribed, the sequencing read expressed TCRB transcripts. Here immunoSEQ multiplex PCR was the method, and the copy in TCRdb shows in-frame clones only, minus some. The sample lists approximately 38,000 clones, 55% to 70% occurring once. This CDR3 is built from 13 residues. Looked up from germline, CDR1 is KGHSH and CDR2 is LQKENI. V was clipped by 6 bases and J by 5 bases, with 14 bases between them.

Sequenced: Tregs from blood. This clonotype originated in a woman aged 25-40 years in good health. J is TRBJ2-7 and V is TRBV18, with a weak D call TRBD1 (5 bases). CDR3 protein: CASSPRDFDEQYF. For the CDR3, the DNA is TGTGCCAGCTCGCCCAGGGATTTTGACGAGCAGTACTTC.